A single sample is the source of the 30 T cell receptor beta chains below, sequenced in a study of blood T cell repertoires in COVID-19. Generated by immunoSEQ multiplex PCR, the TCRdb table keeps only in-frame clones and is missing some. The repertoire has 120,000 to 150,000 clones, 81% of them found once; the top ten carry roughly 8%. The sample comprised peripheral blood. The receptors here all came from a human donor with acute or convalescent COVID-19. The donor label of this sample is uncertain.

This clone was recorded a few times. This chain connects TRBV24-1 to TRBJ1-5, with TRBD1 matching 7 bases. The CDR3 spans 15 residues. The V and J ends lost 4 bases and 5 bases, in that order; junction bases with no gene match: 7. Germline V gives CDR1 KGHDR, CDR2 SFDVKD. CDR3 nucleotide sequence: TGTGCCACCAGTGAAGCGACAGGGATCGATCAGCCCCAGCATTTT. It is translated as CATSEATGIDQPQHF.

The chain combines TRBV6-5 with TRBJ2-7, with TRBD2 identical over 8 bases. Looked up from germline, CDR1 is MNHEY and CDR2 is SVGAGI. Germline trimming cut 7 bases from V and 7 bases from J; bases unmatched to any gene: 15. This CDR3 comprises 15 residues. CDR3 nucleotide sequence: TGTGCCAGCACCCCACTCGGGGGGGAATTAGGGGAGCAGTACGTC. Protein: CASTPLGGELGEQYV.

The V gene is TRBV11-2, the J gene TRBJ1-6; a weak D match, TRBD1 (6 bases). The CDR3 runs 14 residues. V was pared by 5 bases and J by 6 bases, with 11 bases between. Germline lookup yields CDR1 SGHAT and CDR2 FQNNGV. The CDR3 region is CASSQWDTNSPLHF. The DNA for the CDR3 is TGTGCCAGCAGCCAATGGGACACTAATTCACCCCTCCACTTT.

The chain carries TRBV11-2 and TRBJ2-6; TRBD2 might be the D (6 bases). V was trimmed by 4 bases and J by 0 bases, leaving 13 bases between them. CDR1 and CDR2 from the germline V gene are SGHAT and FQNNGV. The CDR3 has 17 amino acids. DNA for the CDR3: TGTGCCAGCAGCTCCCCCGCCGGGAGCTCTGGGGCCAACGTCCTGACTTTC. This translates into CASSSPAGSSGANVLTF.

The chain links TRBV6-5 to TRBJ1-6, with TRBD1 matching over 7 bases. Trimming cost V 6 bases and J 7 bases; bases outside gene matches: 6. From germline, CDR1 is MNHEY and CDR2 SVGAGI. CDR3 size: 14 residues. The CDR3 nucleotides read TGTGCCAGCAGCGTTGACAGGGCCAATTCACCCCTCCACTTT. Its protein product is CASSVDRANSPLHF.

The chain employs TRBV20-1 and TRBJ1-2; 12 bases align to TRBD1. The junction had 7 bases not matched to a gene; V was cut back by 3 bases and J by 2 bases. The length of the CDR3 is 16 residues. Germline V gives CDR1 DFQATT, CDR2 SNEGSKA (reference sequence). CDR3 DNA: TGCAGTGCTAGTGGGACAGGGGGCTCCTCAAACTATGGCTACACCTTC. Encoded protein: CSASGTGGSSNYGYTF.

Remarks on this clone: Other DNA sequences in the sample encode the same CDR3. This chain connects TRBV2 to TRBJ1-2; TRBD1 matches 9 bases. V lost 6 bases and J lost 8; bases outside the gene matches: 4. The CDR3 length is 12 residues. Per germline, CDR1 SNHLY and CDR2 FYNNEI. Here the CDR3 DNA reads TGTGCCAGCAGGGGGACAGGGCTCGGCTACACCTTC. This sequence encodes CASRGTGLGYTF. Complete variable domain (other parts from reference TRBV2 and TRBJ1-2): EPEVTQTPSHQVTQMGQEVILRCVPISNHLYFYWYRQILGQKVEFLVSFYNNEISEKSEIFDDQFSVERPDGSNFTLKIRSTKLEDSAMYFCASRGTGLGYTFGSGTRLTVV.

The chain uses TRBV4-1 and TRBJ2-2; D is undetermined. With 1 base removed from V and 5 bases from J, the gap between germline ends came to 14 bases. From germline, CDR1 is MGHRA and CDR2 YSYEKL. The CDR3 has 16 amino acids. CDR3 sequence: CASSQANLVGTGELFF. DNA for the CDR3: TGCGCCAGCAGCCAAGCCAATCTAGTGGGTACCGGGGAGCTGTTTTTT.

This clone was counted only a few times. This chain uses TRBV5-1 with TRBJ1-5; 7 nucleotides align to TRBD1. J gave up 4 bases and V 0 bases, and 4 bases lay outside the gene matches. This CDR3 has 15 amino acids. Per the germline V gene, CDR1 is SGHRS and CDR2 is YFSETQ. Here the CDR3 DNA reads TGCGCCAGCAGCTTGGAAGGGGGCGCGAATCAGCCCCAGCATTTT. It yields the protein CASSLEGGANQPQHF.

This chain connects TRBV20-1 to TRBJ1-1, with D perhaps TRBD1 (5 bases). The CDR3 loop spans 11 amino acids. Germline-derived CDR1 and CDR2 are DFQATT and SNEGSKA (reference sequence). Trimming stripped 5 bases from V and 7 bases from J, with 11 bases between. The CDR3 DNA reads TGCAGTGCTCTTGGACAAAATGAAGCTTTCTTT. This encodes CSALGQNEAFF.

This clone came up a few times. This chain joins TRBV5-6 and TRBJ2-2, with 10 bases identical to TRBD2. Germline V CDR1 and CDR2: SGHDT, YYEEEE. The V gene end was trimmed by 7 bases and the J gene end by 3 bases; junction bases not matched to a gene: 6. The length of the CDR3 is 15 residues. DNA of the CDR3: TGTGCCAGCGGATTAGCGGGGGGTTACACCGGGGAGCTGTTTTTT. It encodes CASGLAGGYTGELFF.

This chain joins TRBV6-1 and TRBJ1-3, with D possibly being TRBD1 (5 bases). Trimming pared 3 bases from V and 0 bases from J, leaving 15 bases between. There are 17 residues in the CDR3. Germline-derived CDR1 and CDR2 are MNHNS and SASEGT. CDR3 sequence (DNA): TGTGCCAGCAGTGAGAGTCCAGGGCTCTACTCTGGAAACACCATATATTTT. It translates to CASSESPGLYSGNTIYF.

The genes are TRBV2 and TRBJ2-7; D is unresolved. This CDR3 is built from 11 residues. Looked up from germline, CDR1 is SNHLY and CDR2 is FYNNEI. V shed 4 bases and J shed 7 bases, with 8 bases lying between them. DNA of the CDR3: TGTGCCAGCAGTGTTTCCCGGGAGCAGTACTTC. Translating gives CASSVSREQYF.

The rearrangement joins TRBV5-6 to TRBJ1-2; D may be TRBD1 (5 bases). Germline CDR1 reads SGHDT; CDR2 reads YYEEEE. V lost 6 bases and J lost 10, with 19 bases in between. The CDR3 spans 13 residues. The CDR3, as DNA: TGTGCCAGCACCTTCGGGGGAGAACCTTCCTACACCTTC. Amino acids: CASTFGGEPSYTF.

The rearrangement links TRBV12-3 or TRBV12-4 to TRBJ1-5; D is uncertain. CDR3 length: 13 amino acids. With 5 bases removed from V and 4 bases from J, the gap between germline ends came to 9 bases. The CDR3 bases are TGTGCCAGCAGTCGACTCGGGAATCAGCCCCAGCATTTT. This encodes CASSRLGNQPQHF.

The chain joins TRBV10-2 to TRBJ1-1; TRBD1 agrees at 8 bases. Germline trimming cut 2 bases from V and 0 bases from J; bases unmatched to any gene: 5. This CDR3 has 16 amino acids. CDR1 is WSHSY and CDR2 is SAAADI in the germline V gene. This CDR3 reads CASSETRTGMNTEAFF. The CDR3 nucleotides read TGCGCCAGCAGTGAGACTAGGACAGGGATGAACACTGAAGCTTTCTTT.

In DNA form, the CDR3 reads TGTGCCAGCAGGGCGGCCAGTCAGGGAATAAGCGAGCAGTACGTC. It specifies CASRAASQGISEQYV. The J gene is TRBJ2-7, the V gene TRBV5-4, with D perhaps TRBD1 (5 bases). Trimming stripped 5 bases from V and 6 bases from J, with 21 bases between. Germline CDR1 reads SGHNT; CDR2 reads YYREEE (reference sequence). This CDR3 region has 15 residues.

This clone was seen a single time. This chain uses TRBV6-1 with TRBJ1-5; no definite D call. The germline V gene has CDR1 MNHNS and CDR2 SASEGT. V was shortened by 0 bases and J by 2 bases, with 5 bases between the two germline ends. The CDR3 extends over 14 amino acids. The CDR3 loop is CASSEARRNQPQHF. The CDR3 nucleotides are TGTGCCAGCAGTGAAGCCAGGCGCAATCAGCCCCAGCATTTT.

The CDR3 is CASSPAPGAGNTIYF. DNA of the CDR3: TGCGCCAGCTCTCCGGCACCAGGGGCTGGAAACACCATATATTTT. The rearrangement joins TRBV5-1 to TRBJ1-3, with D maybe TRBD1 (6 bases). The germline gives CDR1 SGHRS, CDR2 YFSETQ. Trimming took off 7 bases at V and 2 bases at J, with 16 bases between the two ends. This CDR3 contains 15 residues.

J is TRBJ2-2 and V is TRBV5-1, with 8 nucleotides matching TRBD1. The germline V gene has CDR1 SGHRS and CDR2 YFSETQ. The CDR3 is 15 residues long. The J segment lost 6 bases and the V segment lost 0 bases, leaving 4 bases of the junction unmatched. The CDR3 DNA is TGCGCCAGCAGCTTGGCGACAGGGGCACCCGGGGAGCTGTTTTTT. Translation gives CASSLATGAPGELFF.

The count of this clone is one. This chain connects TRBV6-5 to TRBJ2-3, with a tentative D call TRBD2 (8 bases). The CDR3 length is 14 residues. Looked up from germline, CDR1 is MNHEY and CDR2 is SVGAGI. The V gene lost 6 bases and the J gene lost 4 bases, with 14 bases spanning the gap. CDR3 residues: CASSPGGGADTQYF. The CDR3 coding sequence is TGTGCCAGCAGCCCGGGAGGGGGCGCAGATACGCAGTATTTT.

The chain combines TRBV10-3 with TRBJ1-1; 7 bases are shared with TRBD1. V lost 5 bases and J lost 6; bases outside the gene matches: 6. The V gene's germline CDR1 is ENHRY and CDR2 SYGVKD. The CDR3 covers 13 residues. This CDR3 reads CAISFSTGSEAFF. The CDR3 bases are TGTGCCATCAGTTTCTCGACAGGGTCTGAAGCTTTCTTT.

The J gene is TRBJ1-5, the V gene TRBV10-2; TRBD1 is a possible D gene (6 bases). This CDR3 is 15 amino acids long. Trimming cost V 6 bases and J 5 bases, with 17 bases left between them. Germline values: CDR1 WSHSY, CDR2 SAAADI. As DNA, the CDR3 is TGCGCCAGCAGGCCAGGGGTTTTACGGGATCAGCCCCAGCATTTT. It yields the protein CASRPGVLRDQPQHF.

The chain employs TRBV6-1 and TRBJ2-7; D is undetermined. Germline CDR1 MNHNS, CDR2 SASEGT. The CDR3 sequence is 15 residues long. V lost 2 bases, J lost 2 bases, and 13 bases lay in between. This CDR3 is CASSELAISTYEQYV. The CDR3 DNA reads as TGTGCCAGCAGTGAACTCGCAATTTCTACCTACGAGCAGTACGTC.

The chain couples TRBV9 to TRBJ2-5; a weak D match, TRBD2 (5 bases). Germline CDR1 is SGDLS and CDR2 is YYNGEE. Trimming removed 0 bases at V and 7 bases at J, with 13 bases between. The CDR3 has 14 residues. CDR3 DNA sequence: TGTGCCAGCAGCGTAGCTTCGGTGGCGGGGACCCAGTACTTC. Encoded protein: CASSVASVAGTQYF.

The J gene is TRBJ2-3, the V gene TRBV6-4; 12 bases agree with TRBD2. The length of the CDR3 is 16 residues. Germline CDR1 is MRHNA and CDR2 is SNTAGT. V was pared by 5 bases and J by 3 bases, with 6 bases of the junction left unmatched. The CDR3 region is CASSPRLAGATDTQYF. The CDR3 DNA follows: TGTGCCAGCAGTCCTAGACTAGCGGGGGCTACAGATACGCAGTATTTT.

The chain has TRBV3-1 (or the pseudogene TRBV3-2) and TRBJ1-1, with 8 positions matching TRBD1. CDR3 length equals 15 residues. Germline V CDR1 and CDR2: LGHDT, YNNKEL (reference sequence). Unmatched junction bases numbered 11, after V lost 4 bases and J lost 7 bases. DNA of the CDR3: TGTGCCAGCAGCCCCCTAATACAGGGGGGAAATGAAGCTTTCTTT. Translated, it gives CASSPLIQGGNEAFF.

The genes are TRBV15 and TRBJ2-2; tentatively, D is TRBD2 (7 bases). The germline gives CDR1 LNHNV, CDR2 YYDKDF (reference sequence). The V end lost 3 bases, the J end lost 4 bases, and 15 bases lay between the germline ends. This CDR3 comprises 16 residues. The CDR3 region has the DNA TGTGCCACCAGCAGGGGGGGGGCCTCGGGCACCGGGGAGCTGTTTTTT. Its protein product is CATSRGGASGTGELFF.

The chain is built from TRBV6-4 and TRBJ1-2; tentatively, D is TRBD1 (6 bases). V lost 6 bases to trimming and J lost 8 bases, with 19 bases between them. CDR1 and CDR2 (germline): MRHNA, SNTAGT. The CDR3 has 14 residues. The DNA of the CDR3 is TGTGCCAGCAGCCCTTCCTCCACAGGGAACGGCTACACCTTC. It is translated as CASSPSSTGNGYTF.

The CDR3 DNA is TGTGCCAGCAGTTACGGGCAGAACACTGAAGCTTTCTTT. This gives the protein CASSYGQNTEAFF. The chain couples TRBV6-5 to TRBJ1-1, with D uncertain. Trimming left V 2 bases short and J 1 base short, with 5 bases between. The CDR3 covers 13 residues. Looked up from germline, CDR1 is MNHEY and CDR2 is SVGAGI.